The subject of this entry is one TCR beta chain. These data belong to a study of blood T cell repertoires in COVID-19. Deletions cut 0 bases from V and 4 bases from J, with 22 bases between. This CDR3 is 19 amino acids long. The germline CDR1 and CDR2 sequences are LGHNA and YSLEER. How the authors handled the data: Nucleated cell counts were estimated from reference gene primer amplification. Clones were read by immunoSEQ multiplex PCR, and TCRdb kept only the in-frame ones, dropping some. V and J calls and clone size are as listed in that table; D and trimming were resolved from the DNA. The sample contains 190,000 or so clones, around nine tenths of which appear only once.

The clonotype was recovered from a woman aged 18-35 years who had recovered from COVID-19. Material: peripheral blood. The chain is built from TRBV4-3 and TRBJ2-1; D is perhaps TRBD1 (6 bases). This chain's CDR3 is CASSQDLEGDRLQYNEQFF. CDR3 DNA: TGCGCCAGCAGCCAAGATCTAGAGGGGGATCGCCTACAATACAATGAGCAGTTCTTC.